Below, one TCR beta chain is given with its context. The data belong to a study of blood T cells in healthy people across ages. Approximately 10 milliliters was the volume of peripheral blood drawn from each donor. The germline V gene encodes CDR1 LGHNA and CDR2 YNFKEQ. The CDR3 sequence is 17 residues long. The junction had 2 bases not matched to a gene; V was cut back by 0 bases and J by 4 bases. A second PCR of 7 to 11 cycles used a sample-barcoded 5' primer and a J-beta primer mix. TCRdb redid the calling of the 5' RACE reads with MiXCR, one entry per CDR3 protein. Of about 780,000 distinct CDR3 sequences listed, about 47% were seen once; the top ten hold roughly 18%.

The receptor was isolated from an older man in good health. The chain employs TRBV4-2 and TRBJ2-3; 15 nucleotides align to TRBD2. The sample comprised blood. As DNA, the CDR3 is TGTGCCAGCAGCCAAGAGTGGACTAGCGGGAGGGCAGATACGCAGTATTTT. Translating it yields CASSQEWTSGRADTQYF.